The clone carrying this T cell receptor beta chain has a count of ten or more. The sample belongs to a study of CD8+CD57+ T cells in acquired aplastic anemia. Study overall: DNA recovered from sorted CD4+ and CD8+ cells had a mean of 3.2 ug.

For sequencing, patients were chosen who had shown expansion of CD8+CD57+ cells by flow cytometry. There was no therapy given to any patient before the blood sampling took place. CDR3 and TCR beta VDJ profiling relied on a genomic DNA template. TCRdb used MiXCR to reprocess the reads, holding one entry per CDR3 protein. The sample includes 250,000 to 300,000 distinct CDR3 sequences, under 60% of them seen just once. This CDR3 comprises 15 residues. Germline loops: CDR1 SNHLY, CDR2 FYNNEI. Trimming cost V 6 bases and J 6 bases; bases outside gene matches: 10. The chain combines TRBV2 with TRBJ1-2; 10 bases map to TRBD1. This receptor was obtained from a human donor with aplastic anemia. The sample comprised sorted CD4+, CD8+, or CD8+CD57+ T cells (not recorded which) from PBMCs. CDR3 sequence (DNA): TGTGCCAGCAGAGCGACAGGGGGCGGTTTAGATGGCTACACCTTC. Protein: CASRATGGGLDGYTF.